This TCR beta chain was profiled in a study of blood T cell repertoires in COVID-19. Study information: Whether acute or convalescent, the COVID-19 samples came from the United States, Italy and Spain. From T cells, B-cell-depleted T cells, or PBMCs came the material, which was cDNA or gDNA.

CDR1 is MNHEY, CDR2 SMNVEV, per germline (reference sequence). V shed 5 bases and J 3 bases; nucleotides not matched to a gene: 6. This CDR3 comprises 15 residues. Source study methods: Reference gene primer amplification gave estimated nucleated cell counts. This table comes from immunoSEQ multiplex PCR, and its TCRdb copy is limited to in-frame clones, with some not included. The V and J calls and clone size come from that table; D and trimming were worked out from the DNA. The table records under 150,000 clones, 84% of them present only once. The source of this sequence is a man aged 60 to 75 with acute or convalescent COVID-19. The rearrangement uses TRBV27 and TRBJ1-3, with 8 bases matching TRBD1. Sequenced sample: peripheral blood. The DNA for the CDR3 is TGTGCCAGCAGTCGAACAGGGGGATATGGAAACACCATATATTTT. Its translation is CASSRTGGYGNTIYF.